These T cell receptor beta chains were read from a single sample in a study of T cell responses to AZD1222 COVID-19 vaccine. Profiled with immunoSEQ multiplex PCR; TCRdb holds only in-frame clones, not every one. The repertoire holds tens of thousands of clones, with 80% to 90% as singletons. The source was peripheral blood, collected on day 0 of AZD1222 vaccination. The receptors derive from an adult in good health. CDR3s include the opening cysteine and the closing phenylalanine or tryptophan.

cdr3_aa: CASSSTGTGYGYTF
v_call: TRBV5-6
j_call: TRBJ1-2

cdr3_aa: CASSPGRRDVRENTEAFF
v_call: TRBV5-4
j_call: TRBJ1-1

cdr3_aa: CASSLEVAAPGGYTF
v_call: TRBV7-6
j_call: TRBJ1-2

cdr3_aa: CASSLGGQGAVGNTIYF
v_call: TRBV28
j_call: TRBJ1-3

cdr3_aa: CASSLDGGRDYNEQFF
v_call: TRBV7-2
j_call: TRBJ2-1

cdr3_aa: CASSLGTGDSYEQYF
v_call: TRBV11-3
j_call: TRBJ2-7

cdr3_aa: CASSTRTGKAQYF
v_call: TRBV28
j_call: TRBJ2-5

cdr3_aa: CASSIGQLYGYTF
v_call: TRBV19
j_call: TRBJ1-2

cdr3_aa: CASRSFKTTNEKLFF
v_call: TRBV6-5
j_call: TRBJ1-4

cdr3_aa: CAGLQVPRDTEAFF
v_call: TRBV7-9
j_call: TRBJ1-1

cdr3_aa: CASTLTGGQYEQYF
v_call: TRBV28
j_call: TRBJ2-7

cdr3_aa: CASSLAGTGNSPLHF
v_call: TRBV7-9
j_call: TRBJ1-6

cdr3_aa: CASSQGQMNTGNTIYF
v_call: TRBV4-3
j_call: TRBJ1-3

cdr3_aa: CASSVDRNYGYTF
v_call: TRBV9
j_call: TRBJ1-2

cdr3_aa: CASSFRDRGYEQYF
v_call: TRBV3-1/TRBV3-2
j_call: TRBJ2-7

cdr3_aa: CASSSQPSWTAGELFF
v_call: TRBV5-6
j_call: TRBJ2-2